Below, 16 T cell receptor beta chains from the same sample are listed, as sequenced in a study of naive and memory T cell subsets. Two oligonucleotides, mixed equimolar, formed the beta constant-region primer covering TRBC1 and TRBC2. One entry per CDR3 protein results from TCRdb running MiXCR on the UMI-ligation and nested PCR reads. The profile shows roughly 21,000 distinct CDR3 sequences, roughly 9.6% of them singletons. The sequenced sample consisted of central memory CD8+ T cells from blood. The receptors derive from a human donor in good health.

This clonotype occurred many times. The chain couples TRBV7-3 to TRBJ1-1; 9 nucleotides line up with TRBD1. This CDR3 comprises 13 residues. With 6 bases clipped from V and 10 bases from J, the junction kept 9 bases outside the gene matches. The germline gives CDR1 SGHTA, CDR2 FQGTGA. The CDR3 DNA reads as TGTGCCAGCAGTCTTACAGGGGGCCGCGGAGCTTTCTTT. It is translated as CASSLTGGRGAFF.

This clonotype is labeled as medium-sized. This chain links TRBV5-5 with TRBJ1-1, with no clear D. V shed 4 bases and J shed 12 bases, with 16 bases lying between them. The germline V gene encodes CDR1 SGHKS and CDR2 YYEKEE (reference sequence). The CDR3 runs 12 residues. CDR3 nucleotide sequence: TGTGCCAGCAGCGTTGGACGGACTATACCTTTCTTT. Translation gives CASSVGRTIPFF.

The chain joins TRBV19 to TRBJ2-7; perhaps TRBD2 as D (5 bases). CDR3 length equals 15 residues. Germline CDR1 LNHDA, CDR2 SQIVND (reference sequence). V lost 5 bases and J lost 3, with 17 bases in between. CDR3 sequence (DNA): TGTGCCAGTAGTCCCCGAGGGAGAACGGACTACGAGCAGTACTTC. As protein: CASSPRGRTDYEQYF.

The chain carries TRBV4-3 and TRBJ2-7, with TRBD2 matching 7 bases. This CDR3 is built from 15 residues. Per germline, CDR1 LGHNA and CDR2 YSLEER. V lost 1 base and J lost 3; bases outside the gene matches: 6. CDR3 nucleotides: TGCGCCAGCAGCCAAGTGGGGAGCGGGATCTACGAGCAGTACTTC. This translates into CASSQVGSGIYEQYF.

This clonotype showed up many times. The gene calls are TRBV6-4 and TRBJ1-5, with no clear D. CDR3 length equals 13 residues. Trimming removed 3 bases at V and 4 bases at J, with 7 bases between. Germline V gene lookup returns CDR1 MRHNA and CDR2 SNTAGT. DNA for the CDR3: TGTGCCAGCAGTGAACAGTTAAATCAGCCCCAGCATTTT. This sequence encodes CASSEQLNQPQHF.

This clonotype has only a few counts. The chain combines TRBV6-5 with TRBJ1-1; D ambiguous. The V and J ends lost 10 bases and 4 bases respectively, with 19 bases between them. CDR3 length: 14 amino acids. Germline V lookup: CDR1 MNHEY, CDR2 SVGAGI. The CDR3 loop is CATSLSLSGTEAFF. The CDR3 DNA reads as TGTGCCACTTCCCTGTCCCTCTCGGGCACTGAAGCTTTCTTT.

This clonotype was detected many times. The DNA for the CDR3 is TGCGCCAGCAGCCCCCGTGGACAGGGAAACACTGAAGCTTTCTTT. It yields the protein CASSPRGQGNTEAFF. The V gene is TRBV4-1, the J gene TRBJ1-1; TRBD1 agrees at 8 bases. Germline CDR1 is MGHRA and CDR2 is YSYEKL. With 4 bases clipped from V and 2 bases from J, the junction kept 6 bases outside the gene matches. The CDR3 covers 15 residues.

This clonotype was found a few times. The CDR3 reads CASSLERLGTHNTGELFF. The DNA for the CDR3 is TGTGCCAGCAGCTTAGAACGTTTGGGGACACATAACACCGGGGAGCTGTTTTTT. The genes are TRBV7-9 and TRBJ2-2, with D maybe TRBD1 (6 bases). The CDR3 length is 18 residues. Trimming pared 1 base from V and 2 bases from J, leaving 17 bases between. CDR1 and CDR2 from the germline V gene are SEHNR and FQNEAQ (reference sequence).

This clonotype has a handful of counts. The chain is built from TRBV12-3 or TRBV12-4 and TRBJ2-2; a possible D gene is TRBD2 (6 bases). There are 18 residues in the CDR3. V was pared by 8 bases and J by 3 bases, with 25 bases between. CDR3 protein: CASFPGLSVSGYTGELFF. CDR3 DNA: TGTGCCAGCTTCCCGGGACTTAGCGTATCCGGGTACACCGGGGAGCTGTTTTTT.

The V gene is TRBV9, the J gene TRBJ1-2, with 8 bases that match TRBD1. The CDR3 is 14 amino acids. With 0 bases clipped from V and 5 bases from J, the junction kept 3 bases outside the gene matches. Germline CDR1 SGDLS, CDR2 YYNGEE. The CDR3 DNA is TGTGCCAGCAGCGTAGGGGACAGGCCATATGGCTACACCTTC. This sequence encodes CASSVGDRPYGYTF. Together with reference TRBV9 and TRBJ1-2, the CDR3 gives the full variable domain: DSGVTQTPKHLITATGQRVTLRCSPRSGDLSVYWYQQSLDQGLQFLIQYYNGEERAKGNILERFSAQQFPDLHSELNLSSLELGDSALYFCASSVGDRPYGYTFGSGTRLTVV.

Notes on this clonotype: Since a much larger clone is just one base distant, this may be a read error. This sequence joins TRBV20-1 and TRBJ1-5, with unresolved D. Germline CDR1 and CDR2: DFQATT and SNEGSKA (reference sequence). The CDR3 totals 14 residues. DNA of the CDR3: TGCAGTCCTAGAGAGGGTTGGGACAATCAGCCCCAGCATTTT. It yields the protein CSPREGWDNQPQHF.

Only a few counts were recorded for this clonotype. CDR3 region: CASSPHGGGNTEAFF. The CDR3 DNA is TGCGCCAGCAGTCCCCATGGGGGGGGGAACACTGAAGCTTTCTTT. The chain employs TRBV5-1 and TRBJ1-1; a possible D gene is TRBD1 (5 bases). The germline V and J ends were trimmed by 5 bases and 1 base, with 15 bases remaining between them. The CDR3 is 15 residues long. Germline assignment: CDR1 SGHRS and CDR2 YFSETQ.

V usage is TRBV4-1 and J usage is TRBJ1-5; D is unclear. Trimming cost V 4 bases and J 0 bases, with 13 bases left between them. CDR1 is MGHRA, CDR2 YSYEKL, per germline. This CDR3 spans 16 amino acids. The CDR3 reads CASSLEGGYSNQPQHF. The DNA for the CDR3 is TGCGCCAGCAGCCTAGAGGGAGGCTATAGCAATCAGCCCCAGCATTTT.

The chain uses TRBV9 and TRBJ2-3; no reliable D call. V was trimmed by 3 bases and J by 0 bases, leaving 8 bases between them. The CDR3 length is 14 residues. Per germline, CDR1 SGDLS and CDR2 YYNGEE. The CDR3 here is CASSEAGSTDTQYF. CDR3 bases: TGTGCCAGCAGCGAGGCCGGGAGCACAGATACGCAGTATTTT.

This clonotype was detected only a few times. V and J are TRBV6-1 and TRBJ2-1, with 9 bases identical to TRBD2. Germline V gene lookup returns CDR1 MNHNS and CDR2 SASEGT. The CDR3 contains 15 residues. Losses at the gene ends were 4 bases for V and 9 bases for J; bases not matched to a gene: 10. This chain's CDR3 is CASSAVAGGSGEQFF. DNA of the CDR3: TGTGCCAGCAGTGCGGTGGCGGGGGGGTCGGGTGAGCAGTTCTTC.

The sample holds a few counts of this clonotype. V and J are TRBV2 and TRBJ2-7, with 7 bases lining up with TRBD2. Trimming at V came to 5 bases and at J to 2 bases, leaving 9 bases not matched to a gene. This CDR3 contains 15 residues. CDR1 is SNHLY and CDR2 is FYNNEI in the germline V gene. CDR3 region: CASSLTGLDAYEQYF. The CDR3 bases are TGTGCCAGCAGTTTGACCGGACTAGATGCCTACGAGCAGTACTTC.